Shown below are 4 T cell receptor beta chains from a single sample sequenced in a study of OX40 agonist ivuxolimab in advanced cancers. Library creation used the immunoSEQ multiplex PCR assay. TCRdb obtained this table from immuneACCESS and retained in-frame rearrangements with V and J assigned. These tables miss some clones; where compared with another copy, unresolved V genes account for less than half of the shortfall, and the remainder is unexplained. This sample has about 72,000 clones in its table, and around 90% of those were observed once. The ten biggest clones cover 5% to 7% of the sample. The specimen was CD4+ or CD8+ T cells sorted from blood, collected in a trial of the OX40 agonist ivuxolimab. The receptors originated from an adult with an advanced solid tumor such as melanoma, head and neck, liver or kidney cancer.

V gene TRBV21-1 combines with J gene TRBJ1-5; TRBD1, the D gene given by the table, was not confirmed from the DNA. TRBV21-1 is assigned pseudogene status. The CDR3 covers 16 residues. DNA of the CDR3: TGTGCCAGCAGCAAAGTAGGACAGAATAGCAATCAGCCCCAGCATTTT. Protein sequence: CASSKVGQNSNQPQHF.

This clone was recorded once. The rearrangement joins TRBV5-1 to TRBJ2-3, with D unclear. The germline V gene encodes CDR1 SGHRS and CDR2 YFSETQ. V dropped 4 bases and J dropped 5 bases, with 8 bases sitting between them. CDR3 length: 12 amino acids. The CDR3 protein is CASSLPGDTQYF. The CDR3 DNA follows: TGCGCCAGCAGCCTCCCGGGAGATACGCAGTATTTT.

This rearrangement joins TRBV6-6 to TRBJ1-5, with D possibly being TRBD1 (6 bases). Per germline, CDR1 MNHNY and CDR2 SVGAGI (reference sequence). Trimming removed 5 bases at V and 6 bases at J, with 11 bases between. The length of the CDR3 is 13 residues. The CDR3 loop reads CASSTGPGQPQHF. As DNA, the CDR3 is TGTGCCAGCAGTACAGGGCCTGGTCAGCCCCAGCATTTT.

The rearrangement joins TRBV5-4 to TRBJ1-1; TRBD1 aligns across 11 bases. The CDR3 length is 14 residues. Germline CDR1 SGHNT, CDR2 YYREEE (reference sequence). With V trimmed by 8 bases and J by 4 bases, 7 bases remained unmatched. The CDR3 coding sequence is TGTGCCAGTGGACAGGGGGCCGGTGGCACTGAAGCTTTCTTT. Encoded protein: CASGQGAGGTEAFF.